Listed below are T cell receptor beta chains from one sample, sequenced in a study of T cell changes during pregnancy in multiple sclerosis. Assay used: immunoSEQ multiplex PCR; TCRdb lists only in-frame clones, some missing. The table has around 78,000 clones, roughly nine tenths seen once; the top ten hold 0.7%. The source material was peripheral blood, sampled in the third trimester of pregnancy. Receptors were obtained from a female donor in good health, enrolled as a control in a pregnancy study. Both conserved end residues are part of each CDR3. The order of the fields is V gene, D gene, clone size, J gene, CDR3 DNA, CDR3 protein. D genes are given only for firm matches. A row's size may be missing; if present it is once, few, many or a size class.

>TRBV7-9|-|-|TRBJ1-1
TGTGCCAGCAGCCCCTTACTAAGGGGTTCTGAAGCTTTCTTT
CASSPLLRGSEAFF
>TRBV6-6|-|-|TRBJ2-7
TGTGCCAGCAGTCGTGACCCGATACTAAGCTCCTACGAGCAGTACTTC
CASSRDPILSSYEQYF
>TRBV7-2|-|-|TRBJ1-1
TGTGCCAGCAGTCCATCGCTCAGGGGATCGAACACTGAAGCTTTCTTT
CASSPSLRGSNTEAFF
>TRBV9|TRBD2|-|TRBJ2-5
TGTGCCAGCAGCCCGGGACTAGCGGGGGGGCAAAAGACCCAGTACTTC
CASSPGLAGGQKTQYF
>TRBV9|-|few|TRBJ1-1
TGTGCCAGCAGCGTAGGAGGGCAGACTGAAGCTTTCTTT
CASSVGGQTEAFF
>TRBV5-3|TRBD1|-|TRBJ1-2
TGTGCCAGAAGCTTGTCCCCCGTGGAGGGGGCGGATGGCTACACCTTC
CARSLSPVEGADGYTF
>TRBV11-2|-|-|TRBJ2-3
TGTGCCAGCAGCCCACCCGGTCCATGGGATACGCAGTATTTT
CASSPPGPWDTQYF
>TRBV10-2|TRBD2|-|TRBJ2-1
TGCGCCAGCAGTGATTTTAGACTAGCGGGGAATGAGCAGTTCTTC
CASSDFRLAGNEQFF
>TRBV27|TRBD1|-|TRBJ1-2
TGTGCCAGCAGTTTCTCAGGGGGAGGAGGCTATGGCTACACCTTC
CASSFSGGGGYGYTF
>TRBV30|TRBD2|-|TRBJ2-2
TGTGCCTGGAGGACTAGCGGGGGAAACACCGGGGAGCTGTTTTTT
CAWRTSGGNTGELFF
>TRBV6-6|-|-|TRBJ1-5
TGTGCCAGCAGAAAATGGGGCAGGGGAGTTAATCAGCCCCAGCATTTT
CASRKWGRGVNQPQHF
>TRBV19|-|-|TRBJ2-7
TGTGCCAGCAATAATCAGGGCCCGCCATACGAGCAGTACTTC
CASNNQGPPYEQYF
>TRBV5-1|-|-|TRBJ2-2
TGCGCCAGCAGCTTGGGGGCAGGGGCGAACACCGGGGAGCTGTTTTTT
CASSLGAGANTGELFF
>TRBV5-1|TRBD1|-|TRBJ1-5
TGCGCCAGCAGCCCGGGGACAGGGGGGGATCAGCCCCAGCATTTT
CASSPGTGGDQPQHF
>TRBV11-2|TRBD1|-|TRBJ2-7
TGTGCCAGCATTAGAACAGGGGCCCGCTCCTACGAGCAGTACTTC
CASIRTGARSYEQYF
>TRBV6-6|TRBD1|few|TRBJ2-4
TGTGCCAGCAGTTACCCTACGGGACAGGGAAACATTCAGTACTTC
CASSYPTGQGNIQYF
>TRBV7-2|TRBD2|-|TRBJ2-7
TGTGCCAGCAGCTTAGCGGCCACTAGCGGGGGGGCCTACGAGCAGTACTTC
CASSLAATSGGAYEQYF
>TRBV6-5|-|-|TRBJ1-5
TGTGCCAGCAGTTACGGAAGGGCGGGTCAGCCCCAGCATTTT
CASSYGRAGQPQHF
>TRBV6-1|-|-|TRBJ2-7
TGTGCCAGCAGTGAAATAAGCGGCGGGTACTTC
CASSEISGGYF
>TRBV19|TRBD1|-|TRBJ1-1
TGTGCCACTGGGACAGGGATGAACACTGAAGCTTTCTTT
CATGTGMNTEAFF
>TRBV4-3|TRBD1|-|TRBJ2-1
TGCGCCAGCAGCCAAGATCGACAGGGCTACAATGAGCAGTTCTTC
CASSQDRQGYNEQFF
>TRBV19|TRBD1|once|TRBJ1-5
TGTGCCAGTACCAAATTGGACAGGGGGAATCAGCCCCAGCATTTT
CASTKLDRGNQPQHF
>TRBV27|TRBD2|-|TRBJ2-4
TGTGCCAGCAGCTCGTTACGTCCGACGGGGGGGAAAAGCATTCAGTACTTC
CASSSLRPTGGKSIQYF
>TRBV4-3|TRBD1|-|TRBJ1-2
TGCGCCAGCAGCCTACGACAGGGAAATGGCTACACCTTC
CASSLRQGNGYTF
>TRBV5-1|TRBD2|-|TRBJ2-2
TGCGCCAGCAGCTTGTCTGCGGGAGACACCGGGGAGCTGTTTTTT
CASSLSAGDTGELFF
>TRBV7-7|-|-|TRBJ2-1
TGTGCTAGCAGCTTAGGGGACTCCGTCAATGAGCAGTTCTTC
CASSLGDSVNEQFF
>TRBV25-1|TRBD1|-|TRBJ1-4
TGTGCCAGCAGGAAACCAACAGGGGACGAAAAACTGTTTTTT
CASRKPTGDEKLFF
>TRBV6-5|TRBD1|-|TRBJ2-5
TGTGCCAGCAGTTACAGAGACAGGGTAGGAGAGACCCAGTACTTC
CASSYRDRVGETQYF
>TRBV7-2|TRBD1|few|TRBJ1-4
TGTGCCAGCAGCGAACACTCGGGACAGGGGGGAGAAAAACTGTTTTTT
CASSEHSGQGGEKLFF
>TRBV7-9|TRBD1|-|TRBJ1-5
TGTGCCAGCAGCTCATCCGGGACAGTGGGCAATCAGCCCCAGCATTTT
CASSSSGTVGNQPQHF
>TRBV19|-|-|TRBJ1-6
TGTGCCAGCGGACAGTCCTCCTATAATTCACCCCTCCACTTT
CASGQSSYNSPLHF